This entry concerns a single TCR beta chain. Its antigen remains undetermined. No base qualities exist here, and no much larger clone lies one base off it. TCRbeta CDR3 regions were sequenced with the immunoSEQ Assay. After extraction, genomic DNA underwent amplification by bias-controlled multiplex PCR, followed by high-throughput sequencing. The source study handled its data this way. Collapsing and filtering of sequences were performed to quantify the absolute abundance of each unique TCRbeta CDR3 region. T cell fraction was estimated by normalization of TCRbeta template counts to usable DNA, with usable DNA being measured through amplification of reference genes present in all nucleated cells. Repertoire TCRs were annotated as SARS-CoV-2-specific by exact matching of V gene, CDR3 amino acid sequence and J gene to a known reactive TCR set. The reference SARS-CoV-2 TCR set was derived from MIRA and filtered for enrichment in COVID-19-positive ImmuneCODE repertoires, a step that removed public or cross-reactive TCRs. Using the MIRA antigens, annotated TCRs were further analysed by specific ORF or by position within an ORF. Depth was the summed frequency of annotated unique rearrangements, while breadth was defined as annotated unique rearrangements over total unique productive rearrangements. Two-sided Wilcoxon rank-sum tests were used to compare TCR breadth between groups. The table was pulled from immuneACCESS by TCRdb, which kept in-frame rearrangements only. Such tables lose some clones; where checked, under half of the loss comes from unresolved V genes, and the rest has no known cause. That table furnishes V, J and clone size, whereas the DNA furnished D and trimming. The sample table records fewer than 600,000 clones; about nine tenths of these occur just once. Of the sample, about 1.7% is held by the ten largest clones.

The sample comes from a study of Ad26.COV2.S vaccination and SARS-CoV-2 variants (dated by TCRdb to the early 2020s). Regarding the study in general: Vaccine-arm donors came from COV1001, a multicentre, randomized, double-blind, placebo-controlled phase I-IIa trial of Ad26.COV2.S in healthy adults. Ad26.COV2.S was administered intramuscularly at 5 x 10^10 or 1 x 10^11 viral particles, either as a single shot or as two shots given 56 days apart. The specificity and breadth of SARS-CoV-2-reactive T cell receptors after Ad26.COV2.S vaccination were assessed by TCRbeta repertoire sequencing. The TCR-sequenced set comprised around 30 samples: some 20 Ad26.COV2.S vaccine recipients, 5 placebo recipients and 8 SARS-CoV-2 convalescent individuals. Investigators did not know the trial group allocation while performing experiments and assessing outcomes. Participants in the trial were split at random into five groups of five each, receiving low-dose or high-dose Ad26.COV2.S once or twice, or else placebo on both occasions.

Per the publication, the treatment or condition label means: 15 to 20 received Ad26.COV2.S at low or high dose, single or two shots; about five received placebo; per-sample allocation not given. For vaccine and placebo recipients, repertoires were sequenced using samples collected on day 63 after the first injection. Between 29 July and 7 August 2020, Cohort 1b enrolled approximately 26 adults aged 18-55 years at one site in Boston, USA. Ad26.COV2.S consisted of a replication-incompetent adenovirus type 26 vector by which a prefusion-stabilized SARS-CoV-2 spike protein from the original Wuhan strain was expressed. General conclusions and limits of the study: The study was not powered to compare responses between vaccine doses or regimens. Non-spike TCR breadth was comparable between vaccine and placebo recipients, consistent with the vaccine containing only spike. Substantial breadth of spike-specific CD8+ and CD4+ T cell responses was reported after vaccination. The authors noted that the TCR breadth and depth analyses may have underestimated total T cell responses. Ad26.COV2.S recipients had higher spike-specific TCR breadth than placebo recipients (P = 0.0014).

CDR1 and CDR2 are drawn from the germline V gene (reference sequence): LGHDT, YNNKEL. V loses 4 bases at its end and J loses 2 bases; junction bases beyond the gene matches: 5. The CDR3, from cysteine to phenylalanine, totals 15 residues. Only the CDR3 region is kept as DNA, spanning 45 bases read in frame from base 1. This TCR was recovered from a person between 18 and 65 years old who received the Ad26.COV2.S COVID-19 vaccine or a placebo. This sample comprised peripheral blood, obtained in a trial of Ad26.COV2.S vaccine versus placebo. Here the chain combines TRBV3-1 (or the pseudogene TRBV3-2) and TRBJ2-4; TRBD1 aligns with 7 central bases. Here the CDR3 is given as CASSRKGATKNIQYF. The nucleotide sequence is TGTGCCAGCAGCCGAAAGGGGGCAACCAAAAACATTCAGTACTTC.